The 10 T cell receptor beta chains in this list originate from one sample, sequenced in a study of vaccination effects on CD4 cells after COVID-19. These receptors are not linked to any known antigen. Expansion of antigen-specific CD4+ T cells with viral peptide pools was carried out by the ViraFEST assay before sequencing. The culture ran for approximately nine days before CD4+ T cells were isolated. None of the vaccinated had previously contracted SARS-CoV-2, and their nucleocapsid antibodies tested negative. Assay: immunoSEQ multiplex PCR; the TCRdb copy retains only in-frame clones and omits some. The sample carries about 24,000 clones, roughly 70% recorded once. The starting material was CD4+ T cells from PBMCs cultured with SARS-CoV-2 spike peptides, obtained before COVID-19 vaccination. Every receptor here comes from a human donor who received a COVID-19 vaccine.

CDR3 sequence (DNA): TGTGCCAGCTCACCCCCGTGGTCTAGCGGGAGTACCGATACGCAGTATTTT. It encodes CASSPPWSSGSTDTQYF. The chain is built from TRBV18 and TRBJ2-3, with 10 bases that match TRBD2. Trimming removed 3 bases from V and 6 bases from J; junction bases left unmatched: 12. The germline V gene encodes CDR1 KGHSH and CDR2 LQKENI. The CDR3 covers 17 residues.

V and J are TRBV5-1 and TRBJ2-1; 10 bases are a match to TRBD2. This CDR3 region has 18 residues. V shed 1 base, J shed 2 bases, and the junction held 9 bases outside the gene matches. CDR1 is SGHRS, CDR2 YFSETQ, per germline. CDR3 residues: CASSLIPAGGPTYNEQFF. For the CDR3, the DNA is TGCGCCAGCAGCTTGATACCAGCGGGAGGGCCTACCTACAATGAGCAGTTCTTC.

The chain carries TRBV19 and TRBJ2-2, with D uncertain. The CDR3 length is 15 residues. CDR1 and CDR2 (germline): LNHDA, SQIVND (reference sequence). V lost 3 bases and J lost 2, with 10 bases in between. The CDR3 DNA sequence: TGTGCCAGTAGTATTCGATTTGTTAACACCGGGGAGCTGTTTTTT. Its protein is CASSIRFVNTGELFF.

The V gene is TRBV6-1, the J gene TRBJ1-5; a weak D match, TRBD1 (6 bases). V was trimmed by 1 base and J by 6 bases, leaving 13 bases between them. This CDR3 spans 15 amino acids. Germline CDR1 MNHNS, CDR2 SASEGT. The CDR3 region is CASSEDRQAVQPQHF. The CDR3, as DNA: TGTGCCAGCAGTGAAGACCGACAGGCCGTTCAGCCCCAGCATTTT.

The gene calls are TRBV6-5 and TRBJ1-3; D is ambiguous. The CDR3 consists of 12 residues. Germline loops: CDR1 MNHEY, CDR2 SVGAGI. Trimming pared 9 bases from V and 8 bases from J, leaving 14 bases between. CDR3 in DNA: TGTGCCAGTTGGGGTGTAGGAGACACCATATATTTT. Translated: CASWGVGDTIYF.

V usage is TRBV5-1 and J usage is TRBJ2-6, with 7 bases matching TRBD1. This CDR3 region has 16 residues. Germline CDR1 is SGHRS and CDR2 is YFSETQ. The V segment lost 4 bases and the J segment 1 base; nucleotides outside the gene matches: 5. The CDR3 is CASSAMTGSGANVLTF. The CDR3 nucleotides read TGCGCCAGCAGCGCCATGACAGGGTCTGGGGCCAACGTCCTGACTTTC.

The V gene is TRBV12-3 or TRBV12-4, the J gene TRBJ2-1; 9 bases line up with TRBD1. The CDR3 has 11 amino acids. Trimming took 4 bases from V and 13 from J; bases not matched to a gene: 2. The CDR3 loop reads CASSWGQGQFF. The CDR3 region has the DNA TGTGCCAGCAGTTGGGGACAGGGACAGTTCTTC.

The V call is TRBV16, the J call TRBJ1-5; no clear D. The CDR3 is 16 residues long. Germline values: CDR1 KGHSY, CDR2 FQNENV. The ends were cut back, 4 bases at V and 4 bases at J, with 17 bases in the middle. CDR3 in amino acids: CASSLDRPLGNQPQHF. The CDR3 DNA reads TGTGCCAGCAGCCTAGACCGGCCATTGGGTAATCAGCCCCAGCATTTT.

J is TRBJ2-5 and V is TRBV2; 8 bases agree with TRBD1. Germline V gene data show CDR1 as SNHLY and CDR2 as FYNNEI. The CDR3 runs 14 residues. With 5 bases clipped from V and 0 bases from J, the junction kept 2 bases outside the gene matches. The CDR3 nucleotides are TGTGCCAGCAGTCCGGGACAGGACCAAGAGACCCAGTACTTC. It translates to CASSPGQDQETQYF.

The chain links TRBV19 to TRBJ2-6; D is unclear. Trimming shortened V by 10 bases and J by 0 bases, and 13 bases separated the two germline ends. The CDR3 is 15 residues long. Looked up from germline, CDR1 is LNHDA and CDR2 is SQIVND (reference sequence). CDR3 DNA: TGTGCCACCTCCCATCAGCCCTCTGGGGCCAACGTCCTGACTTTC. Translating gives CATSHQPSGANVLTF.